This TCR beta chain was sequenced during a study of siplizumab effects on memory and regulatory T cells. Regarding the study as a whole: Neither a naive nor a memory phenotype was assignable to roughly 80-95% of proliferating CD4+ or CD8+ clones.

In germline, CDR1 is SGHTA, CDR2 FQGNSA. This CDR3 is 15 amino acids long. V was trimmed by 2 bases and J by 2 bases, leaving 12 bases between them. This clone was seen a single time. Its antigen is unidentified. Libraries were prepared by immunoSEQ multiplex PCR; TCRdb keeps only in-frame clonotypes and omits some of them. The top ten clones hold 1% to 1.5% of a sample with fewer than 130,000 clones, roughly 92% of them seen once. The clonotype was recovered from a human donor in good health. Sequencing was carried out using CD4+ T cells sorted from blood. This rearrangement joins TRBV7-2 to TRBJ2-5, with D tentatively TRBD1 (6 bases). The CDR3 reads CASSLHQGRQETQYF. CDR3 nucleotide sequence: TGTGCCAGCAGCTTACATCAGGGGCGGCAAGAGACCCAGTACTTC.